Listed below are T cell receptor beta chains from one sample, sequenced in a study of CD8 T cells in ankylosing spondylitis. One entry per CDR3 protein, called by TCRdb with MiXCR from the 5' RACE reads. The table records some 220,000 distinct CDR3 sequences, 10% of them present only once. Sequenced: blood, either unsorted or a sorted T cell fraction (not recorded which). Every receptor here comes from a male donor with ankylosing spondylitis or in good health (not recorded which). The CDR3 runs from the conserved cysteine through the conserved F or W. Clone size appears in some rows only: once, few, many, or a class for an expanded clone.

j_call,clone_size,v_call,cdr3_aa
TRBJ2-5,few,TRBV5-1,CASSLERGKETQYF
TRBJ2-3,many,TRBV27,CASSSWGGRTDTQYF
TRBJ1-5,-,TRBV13,CVSSLGGGQPQHF
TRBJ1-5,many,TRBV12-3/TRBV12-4,CASSRGSNQPQHF
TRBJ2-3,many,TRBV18,CASSPPDRVSTDTQYF
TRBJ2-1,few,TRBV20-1,CSPHMGDFNEQFF
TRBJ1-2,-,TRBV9,CASSVDEYGYTF
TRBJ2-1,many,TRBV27,CASSLMGGIYNEQFF
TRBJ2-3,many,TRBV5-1,CASSLPRAGVDTQYF
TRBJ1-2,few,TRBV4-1,CASRPEQGARYGYTF
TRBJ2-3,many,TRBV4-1,CASSQVLATDTQYF
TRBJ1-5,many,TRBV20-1,CSATTGVRLGQPQHF
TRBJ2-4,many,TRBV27,CASSNTGGGLAKNIQYF
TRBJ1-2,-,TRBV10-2,CASISPGQGSYGYTF
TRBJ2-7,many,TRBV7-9,CASSLMVEEQYF
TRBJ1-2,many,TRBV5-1,CASSLGADYGYTF
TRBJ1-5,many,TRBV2,CASSEDGNQPQHF
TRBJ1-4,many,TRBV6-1,CASRRQQGEKLFF
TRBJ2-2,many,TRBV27,CASTPSAGISTGELFF
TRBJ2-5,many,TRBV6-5,CASSYVPGQVQETQYF
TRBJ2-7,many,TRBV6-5,CASSYPGAEQYF
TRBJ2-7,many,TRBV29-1,CSVPRDSGNEQYF
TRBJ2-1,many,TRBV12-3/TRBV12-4,CASRWGVHEQFF
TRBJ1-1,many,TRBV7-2,CASAGGPSTEAFF
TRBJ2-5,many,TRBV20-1,CSASRSGGAPETQYF
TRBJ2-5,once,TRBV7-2,CASSRSSGSVTQYF
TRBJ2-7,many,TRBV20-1,CSARDFGYEQYF
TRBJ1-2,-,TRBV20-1,CSAIAGDSPYTF
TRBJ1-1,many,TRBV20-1,CSANRGEAFF
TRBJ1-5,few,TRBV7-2,CASSSTFYQPQHF
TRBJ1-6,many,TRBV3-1,CASSLSNSPLHF
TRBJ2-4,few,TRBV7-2,CASSLAGGDIQYF
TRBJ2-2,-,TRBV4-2,CASSQAEHNANTGELFF
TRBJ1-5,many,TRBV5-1,CASSLEGRQPQHF
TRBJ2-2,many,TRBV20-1,CSARPETGWYTGELFF
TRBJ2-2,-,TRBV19,CASSIDGRSTGELFF
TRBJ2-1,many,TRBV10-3,CAIRKLSGGAFRNEQFF
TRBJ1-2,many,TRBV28,CASSLRGVPNYGYTF
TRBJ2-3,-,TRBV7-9,CASSLVGGGDTQYF
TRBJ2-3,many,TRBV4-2,CASSQDRWQLSTDTQYF
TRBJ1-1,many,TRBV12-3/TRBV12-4,CASSPGAHMAEAFF
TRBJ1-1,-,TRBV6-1,CASGQGAVEAFF
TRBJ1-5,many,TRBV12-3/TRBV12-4,CASSRDRVSNQPQHF
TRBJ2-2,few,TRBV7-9,CASSFLSGRGNTGELFF
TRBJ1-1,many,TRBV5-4,CASSLPDWENTEAFF
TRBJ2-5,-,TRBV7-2,CASSLAGREETQYF
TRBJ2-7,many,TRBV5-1,CASSLETGFEQYF
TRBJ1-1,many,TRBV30,CAWTGSTGTEAFF
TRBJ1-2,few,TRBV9,CASSVDGGGNYGYTF
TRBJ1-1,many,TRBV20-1,CSARSRGVNTEAFF
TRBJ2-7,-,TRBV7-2,CASSDSRGSPYEQYF
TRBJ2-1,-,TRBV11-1,CASSSLTSGGPSYNEQFF